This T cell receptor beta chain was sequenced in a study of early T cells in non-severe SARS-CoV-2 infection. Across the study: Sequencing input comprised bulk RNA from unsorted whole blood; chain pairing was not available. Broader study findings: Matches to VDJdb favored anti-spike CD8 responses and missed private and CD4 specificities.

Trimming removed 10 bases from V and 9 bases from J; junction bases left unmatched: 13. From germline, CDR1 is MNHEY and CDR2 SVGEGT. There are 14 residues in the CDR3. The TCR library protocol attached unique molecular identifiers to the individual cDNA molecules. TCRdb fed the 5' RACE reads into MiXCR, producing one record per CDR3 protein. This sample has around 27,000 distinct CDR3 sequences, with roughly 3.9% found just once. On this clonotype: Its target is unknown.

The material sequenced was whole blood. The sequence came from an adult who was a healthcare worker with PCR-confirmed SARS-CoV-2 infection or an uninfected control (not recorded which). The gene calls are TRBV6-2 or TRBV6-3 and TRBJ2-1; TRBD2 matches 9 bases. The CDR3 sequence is CAIIMAGGPGEQFF. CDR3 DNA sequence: TGTGCCATCATTATGGCGGGGGGGCCTGGTGAGCAGTTCTTC.